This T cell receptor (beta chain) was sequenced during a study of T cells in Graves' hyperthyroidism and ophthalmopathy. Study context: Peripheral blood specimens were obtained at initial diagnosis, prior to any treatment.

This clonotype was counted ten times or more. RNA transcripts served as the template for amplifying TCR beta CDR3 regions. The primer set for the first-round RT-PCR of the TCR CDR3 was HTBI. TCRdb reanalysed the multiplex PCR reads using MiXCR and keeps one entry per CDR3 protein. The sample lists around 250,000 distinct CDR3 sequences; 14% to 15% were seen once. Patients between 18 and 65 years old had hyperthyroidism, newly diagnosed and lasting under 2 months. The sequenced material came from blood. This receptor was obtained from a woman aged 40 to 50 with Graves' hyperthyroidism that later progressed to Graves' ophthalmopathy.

CDR3 protein: CACNTGPNANTGELFF. CDR3 DNA sequence: TGTGCCTGTAACACAGGACCCAACGCGAACACCGGGGAGCTGTTTTTT. The genes are TRBV30 and TRBJ2-2; a weak D match, TRBD1 (5 bases). Germline CDR1 reads GTSNPN; CDR2 reads SVGIG (reference sequence). The CDR3 length is 16 residues. V lost 6 bases to trimming and J lost 0 bases, with 17 bases between them.